This TCR beta chain is drawn from a study of identical twins. TCRdb called the 5' RACE reads again in MiXCR, with one record for every CDR3 protein. Of under 250,000 distinct CDR3 sequences detected, 6% to 8.5% appear once; the ten largest clones hold under 7%. This clonotype has more than one count but fewer than ten. Trimming took 1 base from V and 2 from J, leaving 24 bases between them. The CDR3 totals 20 residues. From germline, CDR1 is SGHAT and CDR2 FQDESV (reference sequence). The sample was also reused in another study, on yellow fever vaccine responses in identical twins.

The rearrangement joins TRBV11-1 to TRBJ2-1; TRBD1 or TRBD2 may be the D gene (5 bases each). The TCR sequence derives from a woman aged 18 to 35 in good health. The sample taken for sequencing was CD8+ T cells sorted from blood. CDR3 protein: CASSLDGTPDGKPTYNEQFF. The DNA for the CDR3 is TGTGCCAGCAGCTTAGATGGGACCCCCGATGGGAAACCAACCTACAATGAGCAGTTCTTC.